The clone carrying this T cell receptor (beta chain) was seen once. Its specificity is unknown. The sample is drawn from a study of cytomegalovirus exposure and HLA in healthy donors. This table comes from immunoSEQ multiplex PCR, and its TCRdb copy is limited to in-frame clones, with some not included. The sample has some 170,000 clones, approximately 86% seen once. Between the trimmed V and J ends, which lost 4 bases and 0 bases, there was a span of 13 bases. Germline-derived CDR1 and CDR2 are MNHEY and SVGAGI. The CDR3 runs 16 residues. Whole-study results and caveats: Among TCR sequences, most were rare, though some public TCRs appeared in many donors. High sensitivity and specificity were reportedly achieved when the classifier diagnosed cytomegalovirus status. Listed as cytomegalovirus-associated were 164 TCR beta chains.

Source material: PBMCs. The rearrangement links TRBV6-5 to TRBJ2-1; D unresolved. This sequence originates from a man younger than 45 in good health and CMV-seropositive. CDR3 amino acids: CASSSAREDSYNEQFF. As DNA, the CDR3 is TGTGCCAGCAGTTCTGCCCGAGAGGACTCCTACAATGAGCAGTTCTTC.